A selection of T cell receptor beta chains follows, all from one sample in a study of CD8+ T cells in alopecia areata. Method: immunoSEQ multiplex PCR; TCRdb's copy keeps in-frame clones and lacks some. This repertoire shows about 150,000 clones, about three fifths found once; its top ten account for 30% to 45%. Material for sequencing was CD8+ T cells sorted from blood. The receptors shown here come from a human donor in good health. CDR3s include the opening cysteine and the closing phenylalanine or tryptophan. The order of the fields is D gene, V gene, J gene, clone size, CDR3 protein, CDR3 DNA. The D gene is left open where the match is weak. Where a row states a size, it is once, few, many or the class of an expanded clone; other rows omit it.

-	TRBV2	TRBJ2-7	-	CASSDITSEQYF	TGTGCCAGCAGTGATATCACTTCCGAGCAGTACTTC
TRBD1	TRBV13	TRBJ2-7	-	CASSTRQGVREQYF	TGTGCCAGCAGCACCCGCCAGGGGGTGCGGGAGCAGTACTTC
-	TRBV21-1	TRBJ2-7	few	CASSGQGYPEQYF	TGTGCCAGTTCGGGACAGGGGTACCCCGAGCAGTACTTC
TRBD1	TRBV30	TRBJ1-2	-	CAWGRQGASYGYTF	TGTGCCTGGGGAAGACAGGGGGCGTCCTATGGCTACACCTTC
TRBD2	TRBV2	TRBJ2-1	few	CASWRVAGEDEQFF	TGTGCCAGCTGGAGAGTAGCGGGAGAGGATGAGCAGTTCTTC
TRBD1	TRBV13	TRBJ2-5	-	CASSPRDRTSKETQYF	TGTGCCAGCAGCCCCAGGGACAGGACGTCAAAAGAGACCCAGTACTTC
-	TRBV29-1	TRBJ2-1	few	CSVVENEQFF	TGCAGCGTTGTGGAGAATGAGCAGTTCTTC
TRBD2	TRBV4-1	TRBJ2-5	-	CASSHLAGTQYF	TGCGCCAGCAGCCACCTAGCGGGGACCCAGTACTTC
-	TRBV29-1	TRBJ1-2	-	CGFLMGDYGYTF	TGCGGTTTCCTTATGGGCGACTATGGCTACACCTTC
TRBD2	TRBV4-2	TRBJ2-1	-	CASSQDSSGSYNEQFF	TGTGCCAGCAGCCAAGATTCTAGCGGGTCATACAATGAGCAGTTCTTC
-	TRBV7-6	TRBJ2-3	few	CASSLREDTQYF	TGTGCCAGCAGCTTGAGGGAAGATACGCAGTATTTT
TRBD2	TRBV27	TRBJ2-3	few	CASSSSGISDTQYF	TGTGCCAGCAGTTCTAGCGGGATCTCAGATACGCAGTATTTT
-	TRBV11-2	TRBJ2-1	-	CASSLFDEQFF	TGTGCCAGCAGCTTATTCGATGAGCAGTTCTTC
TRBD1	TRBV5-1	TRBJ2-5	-	CASSSGQGIEQYF	TGCGCCAGCAGCTCCGGACAGGGGATTGAGCAGTACTTC
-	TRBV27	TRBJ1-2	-	CASSDLLGGYGYTF	TGTGCCAGCAGCGATCTCCTGGGAGGTTATGGCTACACCTTC
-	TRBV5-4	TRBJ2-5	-	CASSLLWEGAETQYF	TGTGCCAGCAGCTTGTTGTGGGAGGGGGCGGAGACCCAGTACTTC